In its sample, the clone carrying this T cell receptor beta chain was seen a few times. J gave up 6 bases and V 6 bases, and 8 bases lay outside the gene matches. This CDR3 has 15 amino acids. CDR1 is SGHAT, CDR2 FQNNGV, per germline. This specimen belongs to a study of cytomegalovirus exposure and HLA in healthy donors. This table comes from immunoSEQ multiplex PCR, and its TCRdb copy is limited to in-frame clones, with some not included. The sample has hundreds of thousands of clones, just under 90% seen once. V usage is TRBV11-2 and J usage is TRBJ2-2; 9 nucleotides match TRBD1. Input material: PBMCs. This sequence originates from a man aged 18 to 30 in good health and CMV-seronegative. CDR3 in amino acids: CASRAGTGRAGELFF. The CDR3, as DNA: TGTGCCAGCAGGGCCGGGACAGGGCGGGCCGGGGAGCTGTTTTTT.